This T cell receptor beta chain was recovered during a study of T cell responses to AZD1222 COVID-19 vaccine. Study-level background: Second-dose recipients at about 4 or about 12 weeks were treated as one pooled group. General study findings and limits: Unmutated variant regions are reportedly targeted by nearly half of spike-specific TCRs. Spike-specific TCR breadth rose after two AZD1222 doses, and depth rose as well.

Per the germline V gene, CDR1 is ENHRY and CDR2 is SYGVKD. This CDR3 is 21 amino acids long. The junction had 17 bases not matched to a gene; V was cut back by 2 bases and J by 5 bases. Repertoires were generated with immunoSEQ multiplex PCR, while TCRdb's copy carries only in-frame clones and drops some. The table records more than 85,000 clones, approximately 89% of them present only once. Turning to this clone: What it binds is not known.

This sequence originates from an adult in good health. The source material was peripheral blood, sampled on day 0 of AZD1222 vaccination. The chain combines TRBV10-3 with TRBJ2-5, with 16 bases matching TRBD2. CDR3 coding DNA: TGTGCCATCAGTGAGCGCTCTCCAGCCGGGACTAGCGGGAGGGGTGTGGAGACCCAGTACTTC. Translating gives CAISERSPAGTSGRGVETQYF.